This entry features one TCR beta chain sequence. This clonotype has at least ten counts. Its antigen is unknown. Base quality data are lacking; no much larger clone is found one base away. As encoded in the germline V gene (reference sequence), CDR1 is LGHDT while CDR2 is YNNKEL. V gives up 4 bases and J gives up 7 bases, and the segment between their germline ends measures 14 bases. Its CDR3 holds 14 amino acids, cysteine through phenylalanine. The read is trimmed to its CDR3 DNA, 42 bases read in frame from base 1. Reading the label with the study, this specimen's time point is: pre-sensitization, week 0. The treatment or condition label, as the study defines it: therapeutic diphenylcyclopropenone sensitization with weekly scalp DPC. At each patch-test visit, blood was drawn before the patch test was applied. To be eligible, patients had to be aged 18 to 70, diagnosed with alopecia and judged suitable for DPC therapy, while pregnant patients were excluded. Total RNA was isolated from unfractionated whole blood collected in Tempus Blood RNA tubes.

The source of the sample is a study of human T cells and chemical hapten exposure listed by TCRdb under 2021. Background for the entire study: For sensitization, 2% DPC in acetone was applied to a roughly 2 cm by roughly 2 cm area of upper inner arm skin. Libraries were combined into a pool for sequencing, and differences in TCR yield between samples came mainly from small differences in library volumes within the pool. Patch testing was done on the upper back using Finn chambers containing 0.01% DPC, and results were scored after 6 days according to International Contact Dermatitis Research Group standards. Patient blood was sampled pre-sensitization (week 0) and at 2, 6 and about 24 weeks after DPC sensitization. Some 29 alopecia patients provided blood for TCR sequencing at one to four time points (pre-sensitization, 2, 6 and 24 weeks). Throughout the approximately 24-week study period, patients were also given weekly therapeutic DPC doses on the scalp. In alopecia patients, the study followed how the peripheral blood TCR repertoire changed in vivo over primary and secondary sensitization to diphenylcyclopropenone (DPC), a hapten. The mostly female patient cohort included alopecia areata with under or over 50% scalp involvement, alopecia totalis and alopecia universalis.

Preparation of the library involved RACE. Sequencing took place on a NextSeq 500. During library preparation, unique molecular identifiers were attached to individual cDNA molecules so that TCRs could be counted quantitatively and reproducibly. Each blood RNA sample was used to sequence both TCR alpha and TCR beta chains. The authors processed their data as follows. The median number of TCRs per sample was approximately 96,000, ranging from about 20,000 to 700,000. The Decombinator software suite was used to annotate the V, J and CDR3 of the TCR reads. Every sample was subsampled to the same number of TCRs (28,000) for the PS versus PT1 abundance plots. TCRs were defined as expanded if absent before sensitization and observed at least eight times at the 2-week time point. The public reads were reanalyzed by TCRdb: fastp trimming at Q25, MiXCR alignment, in-frame beta chains only. One record per CDR3 amino acid sequence lists the most common genes and DNA. The V and J calls come from TCRdb's annotation, not from the publication. For this sample the table gives 38,000 or so distinct CDR3 sequences, of which 7.6% were detected only once. The top ten clonotypes cover over 1% of the sample.

What the work shows at the level of the full study, not this receptor alone: Repeated subsampling changed both the strength of the expansion versus patch-test correlation and the threshold at which the correlation became significant. Expanded TCRs formed significantly more large CDR3 similarity clusters than pre-sensitization or healthy control sets, consistent with antigen-driven responses. A positive correlation was found between the number of PT1 expanded TCRs and patch test score, with significance reached at thresholds 8, 16 and 32 but not 4. Because every patient had alopecia, a presumed autoimmune disease, the patients' immune response might differ from that of healthy individuals. DPC sensitization did not change how many TCRs were above 1 in 1000 frequency, and no evidence was found of alterations in global repertoire structure.

Sequencing used whole blood, obtained in connection with sensitization to the hapten diphenylcyclopropenone (DPC). The chain couples TRBV3-1 to TRBJ1-3; perhaps TRBD1 is the D gene, with 5 bases matching. The source is a woman between 45 and 60 years old with alopecia areata. Some clones in this sample may be carry-over from other donors' samples. The DNA sequence follows: TGTGCCAGCAGCCCAACCAAGGGGAGCAACACCATATATTTT. It translates to CASSPTKGSNTIYF. The full variable domain, with segments outside the CDR3 supplied by the reference TRBV3-1 and TRBJ1-3 proteins, appears as DTAVSQTPKYLVTQMGNDKSIKCEQNLGHDTMYWYKQDSKKFLKIMFSYNNKELIINETVPNRFSPKSPDKAHLNLHINSLELGDSAVYFCASSPTKGSNTIYFGEGSWLTVV.